This entry is about one TCR beta chain. Its antigen is unidentified. This table comes from immunoSEQ multiplex PCR, and its TCRdb copy is limited to in-frame clones, with some not included. Here the sample spans more than 10,000 clones, approximately 85% being singletons. These data come from a study of STAT3 mutations in large granular lymphocyte leukemia. General study results and limits: All newly emerging clones after therapy were STAT3 wild type. In T-cell large granular lymphocyte leukemia, about half of patients showed multiple immunodominant subclonotypes.

Sequencing was performed on PBMCs. The sequence came from a human donor with T large granular lymphocyte leukemia. Some clones in this sample may be carry-over from other donors' samples.

DNA of the CDR3: TGTGCCAGCAGTGAAGCCCAGGGTAGTGCCTACGAGCAGTACTTC. Translated: CASSEAQGSAYEQYF. The J gene is TRBJ2-7, the V gene TRBV6-1, with D possibly being TRBD1 (5 bases). Looked up from germline, CDR1 is MNHNS and CDR2 is SASEGT. The CDR3 sequence is 15 residues long. V lost 0 bases, J lost 2 bases, and 11 bases lay in between.